This TCR beta chain appears in the sequencing data of a study of blood T cell repertoires in COVID-19. Donors in Cohort 3 who had recovered were those with two negative PCRs, healthcare professional clearance, or resolution of their symptoms. With V trimmed by 4 bases and J by 7 bases, 16 bases remained unmatched. Germline V gene sequence: CDR1 SGDLS, CDR2 YYNGEE. This CDR3 spans 18 amino acids. Only one count was recorded for this clone. Using immunoSEQ multiplex PCR, the repertoire was profiled, and TCRdb retains in-frame clones only, with some absent. The profile covers approximately 400,000 clones, with approximately 87% appearing a single time and 1% to 1.5% taken by the ten largest.

The chain recombines TRBV9 with TRBJ2-1; TRBD2 aligns across 11 bases. This clonotype was sampled from a young man who had recovered from COVID-19. The sequenced sample consisted of PBMCs or T cells enriched from blood (not recorded which). The CDR3 region has the DNA TGTGCCAGCAGCCCCCTGGCTAGCGGGGGGCTCCAGGAAAATGAGCAGTTCTTC. This sequence encodes CASSPLASGGLQENEQFF.